These T cell receptor beta chains were read from a single sample in a study of blood T cell repertoires in COVID-19. TCRdb's table, derived via immunoSEQ multiplex PCR, lists solely in-frame clones and lacks some. Among 90,000 to 100,000 clones, about 88% were seen once, and the ten largest hold over 1.5%. Sequencing used peripheral blood. Receptors originate from an elderly man with acute or convalescent COVID-19. Both conserved end residues are part of each CDR3. A D gene is named only where the DNA matches it firmly.

j_call	cdr3_length	v_call	d_call	cdr3_aa
TRBJ2-7	17	TRBV19	TRBD1	CARNLSPPGQSSYEQYF
TRBJ2-1	16	TRBV4-2	TRBD2	CASSKGTSGGYNEQFF
TRBJ1-5	13	TRBV19	TRBD1	CASEQGGDQPQHF
TRBJ2-3	13	TRBV9	TRBD1	CASSRTGTDTQYF
TRBJ2-3	15	TRBV5-1	TRBD2	CASSLGREGTDTQYF
TRBJ2-3	16	TRBV28	TRBD2	CASSLLLAGTTDTQYF
TRBJ1-6	15	TRBV28	TRBD1	CAHRDRSSYNSPLHF
TRBJ1-5	14	TRBV3-1/TRBV3-2	.	CASSPGHDNQPQHF
TRBJ1-1	12	TRBV29-1	.	CSVCTGVTEAFF
TRBJ2-1	14	TRBV5-1	TRBD1	CASSIGQGNNEQFF
TRBJ1-1	14	TRBV6-6	.	CASSSLGGNTEAFF
TRBJ2-1	13	TRBV30	TRBD2	CAWKGLVDNEQFF
TRBJ2-1	17	TRBV6-2/TRBV6-3	TRBD2	CASSLGLAGGLSLEQFF
TRBJ2-3	14	TRBV11-2	.	CASSLGLPGDTQYF
TRBJ1-5	17	TRBV28	TRBD1	CASSRAGDRGSNQPQHF
TRBJ2-3	14	TRBV30	.	CAWSGGLSTDTQYF
TRBJ2-4	16	TRBV25-1	TRBD1	CASSEDRGRSQNIQYF
TRBJ2-1	16	TRBV4-3	TRBD2	CASSRELAGEYNEQFF
TRBJ2-5	18	TRBV18	TRBD1	CASSPLGDRGGRQETQYF
TRBJ1-5	14	TRBV5-8	TRBD1	CASSLETGGQPQHF
TRBJ1-4	14	TRBV19	.	CASSFSATNEKLFF
TRBJ1-2	14	TRBV7-9	.	CASSLPGVAYGYTF
TRBJ1-2	14	TRBV28	TRBD1	CASSPADREHGYTF
TRBJ2-7	9	TRBV29-1	.	CSVDREQYF
TRBJ1-1	15	TRBV7-2	.	CASSSPKTGYTEAFF
TRBJ2-3	15	TRBV6-2/TRBV6-3	.	CASSYGATSTDTQYF
TRBJ1-2	16	TRBV28	TRBD1	CASSAFGSGTATGYTF